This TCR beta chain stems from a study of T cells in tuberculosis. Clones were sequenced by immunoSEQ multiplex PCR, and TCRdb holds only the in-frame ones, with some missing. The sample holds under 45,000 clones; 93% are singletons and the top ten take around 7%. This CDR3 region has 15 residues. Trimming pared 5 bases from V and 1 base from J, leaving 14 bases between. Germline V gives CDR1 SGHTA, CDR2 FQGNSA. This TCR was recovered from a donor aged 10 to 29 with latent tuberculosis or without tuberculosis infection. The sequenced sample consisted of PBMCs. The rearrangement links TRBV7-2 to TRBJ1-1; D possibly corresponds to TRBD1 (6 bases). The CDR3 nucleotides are TGTGCCAGCAGCAAACCGGGACAAGGGAACACTGAAGCTTTCTTT. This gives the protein CASSKPGQGNTEAFF.